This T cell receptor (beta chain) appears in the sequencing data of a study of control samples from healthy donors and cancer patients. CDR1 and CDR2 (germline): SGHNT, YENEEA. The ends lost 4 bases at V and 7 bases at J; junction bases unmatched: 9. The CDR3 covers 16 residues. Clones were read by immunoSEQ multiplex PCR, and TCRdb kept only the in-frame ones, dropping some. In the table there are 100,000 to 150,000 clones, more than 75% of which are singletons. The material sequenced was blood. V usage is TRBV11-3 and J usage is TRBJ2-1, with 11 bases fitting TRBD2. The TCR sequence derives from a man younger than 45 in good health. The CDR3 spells CASSSQGSGGDNEQFF. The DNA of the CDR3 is TGTGCCAGCAGCTCTCAGGGTAGCGGGGGGGATAATGAGCAGTTCTTC.